The 30 T cell receptor beta chains below were found in one sample sequenced in a study of blood T cells in healthy people across ages. Together with a sample-barcoded 5' primer, a J-beta primer mix was included in a second PCR lasting about 6 to 11 cycles. From the 5' RACE reads, TCRdb called clonotypes with MiXCR, one entry per CDR3 protein. This table has 850,000 or so distinct CDR3 sequences, around 30% appearing once. The sample was blood. Receptors originate from a woman of 80 years or more in good health.

V usage is TRBV11-3 and J usage is TRBJ2-7; the D gene is possibly TRBD2 (5 bases). The J call is uncertain, as TRBJ2-5 better fits the DNA end. Germline V gene data show CDR1 as SGHNT and CDR2 as YENEEA. The CDR3 consists of 15 residues. The CDR3 region is CASSLEHGLAATQYF. CDR3 coding DNA: TGTGCCAGCAGCTTAGAACATGGGCTAGCAGCGACCCAGTACTTC.

This clonotype was counted only a few times. V gene TRBV7-8 combines with J gene TRBJ1-6; D remains ambiguous. Germline V gene sequence: CDR1 SGHVS, CDR2 FQNEAQ. The length of the CDR3 is 15 residues. V lost 1 base and J lost 7, with 11 bases in between. The CDR3 loop reads CASSLETMGNSPLHF. CDR3 sequence (DNA): TGTGCCAGCAGCTTAGAGACGATGGGGAATTCACCCCTCCACTTT. The full variable domain, in which reference TRBV7-8 and TRBJ1-6 provide the parts outside the CDR3, is GAGVSQSPRYKVAKRGQDVALRCDPISGHVSLFWYQQALGQGPEFLTYFQNEAQLDKSGLPSDRFFAERPEGSVSTLKIQRTQQEDSAVYLCASSLETMGNSPLHFGNGTRLTVT.

This clonotype has more than one count but fewer than ten. The rearrangement links TRBV5-5 to TRBJ2-1, with D possibly being TRBD1 or TRBD2 (5 bases each). CDR3 length: 15 amino acids. Trimming took 4 bases from V and 4 from J, leaving 15 bases between them. The germline V gene has CDR1 SGHKS and CDR2 YYEKEE (reference sequence). CDR3: CASSKTGTNYNEQFF. DNA for the CDR3: TGTGCCAGCAGCAAGACCGGGACGAATTACAATGAGCAGTTCTTC.

Of note for this clonotype: Just one base apart from a much larger clone, this may be a read error. The chain couples TRBV27 to TRBJ2-3, with D perhaps matching TRBD2 (6 bases). The ends were cut back, 3 bases at V and 4 bases at J, with 20 bases in the middle. This CDR3 is built from 17 residues. In germline, CDR1 is MNHEY, CDR2 SMNVEV (reference sequence). CDR3 sequence: CASSLWGGGLAADTQYF. In DNA, the CDR3 is TGTGCCAGCAGTTTGTGGGGAGGAGGGCTCGCCGCAGATACGCAGTATTTT.

This chain links TRBV7-9 with TRBJ1-1, with 7 bases aligning to TRBD1. This CDR3 is 16 amino acids long. Unmatched junction bases numbered 15, after V lost 8 bases and J lost 3 bases. Per germline, CDR1 SEHNR and CDR2 FQNEAQ (reference sequence). The CDR3 DNA reads TGTGCCAGCGTGCCCGACAGGGCCCAGGGGCACACTGAAGCTTTCTTT. Protein: CASVPDRAQGHTEAFF.

CDR3 in amino acids: CASSYIRSPNTGELFF. CDR3 DNA: TGTGCCAGCAGTTACATCAGGTCTCCGAACACCGGGGAGCTGTTTTTT. The chain joins TRBV6-5 to TRBJ2-2; D unclear. Germline assignment: CDR1 MNHEY and CDR2 SVGAGI. This CDR3 has 16 residues. V lost 2 bases and J lost 0, with 10 bases in between.

The chain combines TRBV12-3 or TRBV12-4 with TRBJ2-5; 7 positions match TRBD2. The last part of the DNA fits TRBJ2-7 better; the J call may be wrong. There are 17 residues in the CDR3. CDR3 sequence (DNA): TGTGCCAGCAGTTCACCCTTCGGACTAGGACGACGCGACGAGCAGTACTTC. The encoded protein is CASSSPFGLGRRDEQYF.

This clonotype was picked up many times. The CDR3 here is CASSVYAGGSTDTQYF. The CDR3 DNA follows: TGTGCCAGCAGTGTCTACGCGGGGGGGAGCACAGATACGCAGTATTTT. J is TRBJ2-3 and V is TRBV2; 9 positions agree with TRBD2. Germline lookup yields CDR1 SNHLY and CDR2 FYNNEI. Trimming took 4 bases from V and 0 from J; bases not matched to a gene: 5. The CDR3 covers 16 residues. Full variable domain (rest looked up from reference TRBV2 and TRBJ2-3): EPEVTQTPSHQVTQMGQEVILRCVPISNHLYFYWYRQILGQKVEFLVSFYNNEISEKSEIFDDQFSVERPDGSNFTLKIRSTKLEDSAMYFCASSVYAGGSTDTQYFGPGTRLTVL.

In regard to this clonotype: The junction and the germline gene differ at one end; a read error may be behind it. The rearrangement uses TRBV6-1 and TRBJ2-7; 7 bases are shared with TRBD1. This CDR3 has 13 amino acids. CDR1 and CDR2 from the germline V gene are MNHNS and SASEGT. The CDR3, as DNA: TGTGCCAGCAGTCTAGGACAGGTGTACGGGCAGTACTTC. Protein product: CASSLGQVYGQYF.

Remarks on this clonotype: The germline gene is not matched at one end of the junction; a read error may be the cause. This chain uses TRBV6-5 with TRBJ1-1; D ambiguous. The CDR3 is made up of 14 amino acids. Germline V CDR1 and CDR2: MNHEY, SVGAGI. The CDR3 protein is CACSYGLSNAEAFF. Written as DNA, the CDR3 is TGTGCCTGCAGTTACGGGCTGTCAAACGCTGAAGCTTTCTTT.

Only a few counts were recorded for this clonotype. This sequence joins TRBV7-2 and TRBJ1-6; the D gene is possibly TRBD1 (5 bases). CDR3 length equals 16 residues. Germline V gene lookup returns CDR1 SGHTA and CDR2 FQGNSA. Trimming removed 3 bases from V and 7 bases from J, with 16 bases in between. In DNA, the CDR3 is TGTGCCAGCAGCTTGACTCAGCCGGGGGGGAATTCACCCCTCCACTTT. Amino acid sequence: CASSLTQPGGNSPLHF.

This clonotype was counted only a few times. The rearrangement joins TRBV12-3 or TRBV12-4 to TRBJ1-1, with D unresolved. This CDR3 spans 13 amino acids. Trimming stripped 2 bases from V and 3 bases from J, with 7 bases between. The CDR3 region is CASSLKKDTEAFF. The CDR3 coding sequence is TGTGCCAGCAGTTTAAAAAAGGACACTGAAGCTTTCTTT.

As concerns this clonotype: One base away lies a much larger clone, so this may be a sequencing read error. The CDR3, as DNA: TGTACCAGCAGCTACCGCCGCGGACAGGGGGTGGCCCAGTACTTC. It yields the protein CTSSYRRGQGVAQYF. The chain recombines TRBV7-2 with TRBJ2-5; TRBD1 agrees at 10 bases. The CDR3 is made up of 15 amino acids. Trimming at V came to 4 bases and at J to 9 bases, leaving 11 bases not matched to a gene. Germline V gene data show CDR1 as SGHTA and CDR2 as FQGNSA.

This clonotype was counted at least ten times. The chain is built from TRBV6-6 and TRBJ1-2; a possible D gene is TRBD1 (5 bases). There are 14 residues in the CDR3. Germline V gives CDR1 MNHNY, CDR2 SVGAGI (reference sequence). V was cut by 4 bases and J by 6 bases, with 15 bases left in between. CDR3 loop: CASSFKGALNGYTF. In DNA form, the CDR3 reads TGTGCCAGCAGTTTTAAAGGGGCCTTGAATGGCTACACCTTC.

At least ten counts were recorded for this clonotype. The gene calls are TRBV27 and TRBJ2-6; D not resolved. CDR3 length equals 15 residues. The germline V and J ends were trimmed by 3 bases and 2 bases, with 8 bases remaining between them. Germline lookup yields CDR1 MNHEY and CDR2 SMNVEV (reference sequence). CDR3 amino acids: CASSFSFTGANVLTF. The CDR3 nucleotides are TGTGCCAGCAGTTTTAGCTTCACTGGGGCCAACGTCCTGACTTTC. The variable domain in full, completed from reference TRBV27 and TRBJ2-6, reads EAQVTQNPRYLITVTGKKLTVTCSQNMNHEYMSWYRQDPGLGLRQIYYSMNVEVTDKGDVPEGYKVSRKEKRNFPLILESPSPNQTSLYFCASSFSFTGANVLTFGAGSRLTVL.

Notes on this clonotype: Mismatch with germline at one junction end may stem from a read error. This sequence joins TRBV5-1 and TRBJ2-5; a possible D gene is TRBD1 (5 bases). There are 14 residues in the CDR3. Germline values: CDR1 SGHRS, CDR2 YFSETQ. The CDR3 is CASSLGQGQETRYF. Written as DNA, the CDR3 is TGCGCCAGCAGCTTGGGGCAGGGCCAAGAGACCCGGTACTTC.

The chain carries TRBV10-2 and TRBJ2-3, with TRBD2 identical over 9 bases. V dropped 6 bases and J dropped 4; count of bases not matched to a gene: 8. This CDR3 has 15 amino acids. Germline V CDR1 and CDR2: WSHSY, SAAADI. CDR3 sequence reads: CASSYSGGYADTQYF. CDR3 nucleotides: TGCGCCAGCAGCTATAGCGGGGGATACGCAGATACGCAGTATTTT.

About this clonotype itself: Its ends do not fully match the called genes, so a read error is possible. The rearrangement uses TRBV3-1 and TRBJ2-2; possible D gene TRBD2, 6 bases. Germline V gene data show CDR1 as LGHDT and CDR2 as YNNKEL (reference sequence). The CDR3 spans 13 residues. The CDR3 loop reads CASNGAGIGERFF. The CDR3 DNA reads as TGTGCCAGCAACGGGGCGGGGATCGGGGAGCGGTTTTTT.

This clonotype has ten or more counts. The chain is built from TRBV20-1 and TRBJ2-1, with D unresolved. Germline V gene data show CDR1 as DFQATT and CDR2 as SNEGSKA (reference sequence). V lost 3 bases and J 7 bases, leaving 7 bases between the germline ends. The CDR3 spans 11 residues. The CDR3 here is CSASHRNEQFF. The CDR3 DNA follows: TGCAGTGCTAGTCACCGGAATGAGCAGTTCTTC.

This clonotype was seen ten or more times. This rearrangement joins TRBV29-1 to TRBJ2-5; D could derive from TRBD1 or TRBD2 (7 bases each). The CDR3 has 15 amino acids. Germline CDR1 is SQVTM and CDR2 is ANQGSEA. V lost 4 bases to trimming and J lost 2 bases, with 17 bases between them. The CDR3 spells CSVARGGGGQETQYF. The CDR3 DNA reads TGCAGCGTTGCCAGGGGGGGCGGTGGGCAAGAGACCCAGTACTTC.

V gene TRBV7-2 combines with J gene TRBJ2-7; weak D call: TRBD2 (5 bases). The CDR3 extends over 15 amino acids. V lost 2 bases and J lost 5, with 16 bases in between. Per the germline V gene, CDR1 is SGHTA and CDR2 is FQGNSA. The CDR3 spells CASSLFSGDGDEQYF. The CDR3 nucleotides read TGTGCCAGCAGCTTATTTTCCGGGGATGGGGACGAGCAGTACTTC.

The table lists this clonotype with many counts. The chain carries TRBV7-2 and TRBJ2-1, with 9 bases that match TRBD1. Germline values: CDR1 SGHTA, CDR2 FQGNSA. The junction had 18 bases not matched to a gene; V was cut back by 2 bases and J by 7 bases. The CDR3 consists of 19 residues. CDR3 nucleotides: TGTGCCAGCAGCTTACTGGCCTTGTCCGGGACAGGGAAGGGGAATGAGCAGTTCTTC. Its translation: CASSLLALSGTGKGNEQFF.

This clonotype came up a few times. The J gene is TRBJ1-1, the V gene TRBV20-1, with D unresolved. Trimming shortened V by 0 bases and J by 1 base, and 15 bases separated the two germline ends. Germline CDR1 and CDR2: DFQATT and SNEGSKA (reference sequence). The CDR3 contains 16 residues. In DNA form, the CDR3 reads TGCAGTGCTAGAGACTTTTTATCCGGACGGAACACTGAAGCTTTCTTT. Protein product: CSARDFLSGRNTEAFF.

This clonotype was seen a few times. The chain is built from TRBV9 and TRBJ2-1; TRBD2 matches at 10 bases. TRBJ2-7 matches the DNA end more closely, so the J call is doubtful. The CDR3 length is 15 residues. Germline lookup yields CDR1 SGDLS and CDR2 YYNGEE. Here the CDR3 reads CASSASGGSYNEQYF. In DNA, the CDR3 is TGTGCCAGCAGTGCTAGCGGGGGCTCCTACAATGAGCAGTACTTC.

This clonotype was observed a few times. A much larger clone sits a single nucleotide away, making a read error possible. CDR3 loop: CASSISTGNEQYF. As DNA, the CDR3 is TGTGCCAGCAGCATTTCGACGGGGAATGAGCAGTACTTC. The J gene is TRBJ2-5, the V gene TRBV7-2, with D maybe TRBD2 (5 bases). Between the trimmed V and J ends, which lost 5 bases and 11 bases, there was a span of 18 bases. The CDR3 covers 13 residues. Germline CDR1 SGHTA, CDR2 FQGNSA. Looking up the rest from reference TRBV7-2 and TRBJ2-5 gives the full variable domain: GAGVSQSPSNKVTEKGKDVELRCDPISGHTALYWYRQSLGQGLEFLIYFQGNSAPDKSGLPSDRFSAERTGGSVSTLTIQRTQQEDSAVYLCASSISTGNEQYFGPGTRLLVL.

This chain links TRBV7-9 with TRBJ2-5, with D tentatively TRBD2 (6 bases). The J call may be wrong; the DNA end is better matched by TRBJ2-7. The CDR3 sequence is 14 residues long. In germline, CDR1 is SEHNR, CDR2 FQNEAQ (reference sequence). The chain's CDR3 is CASSPPGTYYEQYF. In DNA, the CDR3 is TGTGCCAGCAGCCCCCCCGGGACTTACTACGAGCAGTACTTC.

This clonotype was counted a few times. Given a much more abundant clone one base away, this may be a read error. V is TRBV29-1 and J is TRBJ1-2; tentative D call: TRBD1 (5 bases). Deletions cut 0 bases from V and 4 bases from J, with 15 bases between. The CDR3 consists of 15 residues. CDR1 is SQVTM, CDR2 ANQGSEA, per germline. The CDR3 nucleotides are TGCAGCGTTGAAGATAGGGGTGAGGGGCGCTATGGCTACACCTTC. Translating gives CSVEDRGEGRYGYTF.

This clonotype was seen a handful of times. The chain employs TRBV7-9 and TRBJ1-6, with a possible D match to TRBD1 (5 bases). V lost 2 bases, J lost 3 bases, and 14 bases lay in between. The CDR3 loop spans 17 amino acids. In germline, CDR1 is SEHNR, CDR2 FQNEAQ (reference sequence). CDR3 protein: CASSLTAREGYNSPLHF. DNA of the CDR3: TGTGCCAGCAGCTTAACGGCCAGGGAGGGCTATAATTCACCCCTCCACTTT.

Notes on this clonotype: A much larger clonotype is one base distant, so this may be a read error. This rearrangement joins TRBV7-2 to TRBJ2-1; weak D call: TRBD2 (5 bases). The CDR3 sequence is 14 residues long. Trimming pared 3 bases from V and 13 bases from J, leaving 19 bases between. In germline, CDR1 is SGHTA, CDR2 FQGNSA. CDR3 in DNA: TGTGCCAGCAGCTTGTTTGGAGGTGGAGAGACCCAGTTCTTC. Its translation is CASSLFGGGETQFF.

The chain links TRBV11-2 to TRBJ2-1, with D possibly being TRBD1 (6 bases). Germline CDR1 and CDR2: SGHAT and FQNNGV. Between the trimmed V and J ends, which lost 6 bases and 5 bases, there was a span of 14 bases. The CDR3 runs to 14 residues. The CDR3 nucleotides are TGTGCCAGCAGAGGATCCAGGGGCAACAATGAGCAGTTCTTC. Its translation is CASRGSRGNNEQFF.